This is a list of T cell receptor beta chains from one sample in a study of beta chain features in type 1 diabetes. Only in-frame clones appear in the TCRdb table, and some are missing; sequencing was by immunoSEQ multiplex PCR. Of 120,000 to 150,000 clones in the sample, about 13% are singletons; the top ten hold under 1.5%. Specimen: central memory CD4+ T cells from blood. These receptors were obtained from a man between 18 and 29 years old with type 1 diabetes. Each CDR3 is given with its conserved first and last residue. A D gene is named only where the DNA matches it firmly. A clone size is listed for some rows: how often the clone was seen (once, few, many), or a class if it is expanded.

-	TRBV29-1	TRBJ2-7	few	TGCAGCGGTGATGGGGGGTCTGTCTACGAGCAGTACTTC	CSGDGGSVYEQYF
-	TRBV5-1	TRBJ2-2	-	TGCGCCAGCAGCTTGGCCTTTAGCGGTGGCGGGGAGCTGTTTTTT	CASSLAFSGGGELFF
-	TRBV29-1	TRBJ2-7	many	TGCAGCGTTGGAGGGGGTGCTGCCTACGAGCAGTACTTC	CSVGGGAAYEQYF
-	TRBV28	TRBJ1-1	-	TGTGCCAGCAGTTTATTACAGGGCGCAGCTTTCTTT	CASSLLQGAAFF
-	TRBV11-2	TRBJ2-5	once	TGTGCCAGCAGCTTCACTATTTCAGCTCAGATATTCCAAGAGACCCAGTACTTC	CASSFTISAQIFQETQYF
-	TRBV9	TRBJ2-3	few	TGTGCCAGCAGCGTGGACGGGGAAAACACAGATACGCAGTATTTT	CASSVDGENTDTQYF
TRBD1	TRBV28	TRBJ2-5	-	TGTGCCAGCAGCGTTACAGGGGTGCGAGAGACCCAGTACTTC	CASSVTGVRETQYF
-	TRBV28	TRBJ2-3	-	TGTGCCAGCACCCCCCGGGGCTACACAGATACGCAGTATTTT	CASTPRGYTDTQYF
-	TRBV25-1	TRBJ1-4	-	TGTGCCAGCAGGGGACAAATTGGTGAAAAACTGTTTTTT	CASRGQIGEKLFF
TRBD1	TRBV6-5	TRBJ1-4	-	TGTGCCAGCAGCCAACAGGGGGAGAATGAAAAACTGTTTTTT	CASSQQGENEKLFF